This TCR beta chain was documented in a study of T cell responses to AZD1222 COVID-19 vaccine (dated by TCRdb to 2020 to 2022). For the study in its entirety: TCR sequencing covered 233 trial participants: around 210 given two doses of AZD1222 and around 25 given two doses of MenACWY control vaccine. Enrollment into the trials was organized by age into subgroups of 18-55, 56-69 and 70-plus years, and those subgroups contained roughly 150, 30 and 60 TCR-sequenced participants, respectively.

The CDR3 regions of human TCRbeta chains were subjected to immunosequencing. On the study's bioinformatics: TCRs in the repertoires were matched against a reference library of SARS-CoV-2-specific TCRs that had been generated with the MIRA antigen-specificity platform. Breadth meant the fraction of unique TCRs that were SARS-CoV-2-associated, whereas depth meant the fraction of total T cells that were SARS-CoV-2-associated. Using the MIRA data, each spike-specific TCR was assigned both to the spike region to which the TCR was reactive and to a CD4 or CD8 class. Log10-transformed breadth and depth values were compared by one-way ANOVA with Sidak's multiple comparisons tests. Here the immuneACCESS table is served through TCRdb, limited to in-frame sequences with V and J called. Missing clones are a known gap in these copies; in checked studies unresolved V genes cover under half, and the rest lacks a known reason. V, J and clone size are those of that table, while D and trimming were read from the DNA. This sample has 150,000 to 200,000 clones in its table, and around 92% of those were observed once. About 4.5% of the sample goes to the ten largest clones.

Comments on this clone: It lacks a known antigen. One base away there is no much larger clone; base qualities are not given.

The CDR3 measures 15 amino acids from cysteine to phenylalanine. The DNA shown is the 45-base CDR3, in frame from base 1. From a lookup of the germline V gene, CDR1 and CDR2 are SGHRS and YFSETQ. The junction carries 14 bases between V and J, which are trimmed by 4 bases and 2 bases respectively. Taken with the paper, the label for time point translates to: baseline before first vaccination. The label giving this sample's treatment or condition can be read as: meningococcal conjugate vaccine given as trial control. Samples from vaccinated people were obtained from the UK trials COV001 and COV002, which included a single-blind randomized controlled phase 2/3 trial of AZD1222 (ChAdOx1 nCoV-19) in healthy adults. For TCRbeta chain sequencing, PBMC samples were collected from trial participants at day 0 and at day 28 after the second dose. The study at large found these results: Vaccine-associated CD4 TCRs spanned the whole spike protein, with dominant responses in regions 160-218 and 743-854. The 56-69-year group was small, and its depth increase did not reach significance, likely because of low power. Reportedly, almost half of the unique spike-specific TCRs recognized epitopes lying outside the regions that are mutated in the B.1.351 and B.1.1.7 variants. Conclusions about previously exposed vaccinees were limited because only six AZD1222 recipients were SARS-CoV-2 seropositive at baseline. Participants were mostly white British, with more females than males. The authors suggested clonal diversity may have been underestimated. A significant rise in spike-specific TCR breadth and depth was observed after two AZD1222 doses relative to day 0 and relative to MenACWY recipients. No day 14 peak-response samples were available, so repertoires were characterized only after the peak T cell response.

Source: peripheral blood, taken on day 0 of MenACWY control vaccination. The V and J segments used are TRBV5-1 and TRBJ2-3, with the D gene call left open. The receptor comes from an adult in good health. The CDR3 reads as follows: CASSPGSFSTDTQYF. The bases are TGCGCCAGCAGCCCGGGTTCCTTTTCCACAGATACGCAGTATTTT.